This entry is about one TCR beta chain. Antigen specificity is unknown. The data were taken from a study of graft-versus-host responses after intestinal transplantation. CDR3 length: 13 residues. Germline values: CDR1 LGHNA, CDR2 YNFKEQ. The V gene lost 4 bases and the J gene lost 0 bases, with 6 bases spanning the gap. TCRdb's copy holds only in-frame clones and misses some; the assay was immunoSEQ multiplex PCR. Here the sample spans about 85,000 clones, roughly four fifths being singletons. This chain connects TRBV4-2 to TRBJ1-1; D unresolved. The origin of this receptor is a human donor who received an intestinal transplant. The sample was unstimulated CD8+ T cells sorted from spleen or lymph node cells, taken before intestinal transplant. The CDR3 region has the DNA TGTGCCAGCAGCCGAGACCTGAACACTGAAGCTTTCTTT. This gives the protein CASSRDLNTEAFF.